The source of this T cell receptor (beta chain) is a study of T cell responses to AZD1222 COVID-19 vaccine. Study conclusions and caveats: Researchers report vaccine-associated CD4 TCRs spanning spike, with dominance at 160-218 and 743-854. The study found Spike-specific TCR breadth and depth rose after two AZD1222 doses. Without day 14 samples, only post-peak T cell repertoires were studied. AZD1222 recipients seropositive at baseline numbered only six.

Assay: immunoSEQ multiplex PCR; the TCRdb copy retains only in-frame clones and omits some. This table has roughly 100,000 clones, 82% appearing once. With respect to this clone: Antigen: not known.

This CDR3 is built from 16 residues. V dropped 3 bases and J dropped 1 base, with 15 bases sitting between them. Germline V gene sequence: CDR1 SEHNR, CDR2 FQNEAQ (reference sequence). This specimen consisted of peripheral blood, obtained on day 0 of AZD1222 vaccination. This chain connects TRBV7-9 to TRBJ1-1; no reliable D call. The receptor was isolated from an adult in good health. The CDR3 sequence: CASSFGLWQTNTEAFF. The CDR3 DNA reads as TGTGCCAGCAGCTTCGGCTTATGGCAGACGAACACTGAAGCTTTCTTT.